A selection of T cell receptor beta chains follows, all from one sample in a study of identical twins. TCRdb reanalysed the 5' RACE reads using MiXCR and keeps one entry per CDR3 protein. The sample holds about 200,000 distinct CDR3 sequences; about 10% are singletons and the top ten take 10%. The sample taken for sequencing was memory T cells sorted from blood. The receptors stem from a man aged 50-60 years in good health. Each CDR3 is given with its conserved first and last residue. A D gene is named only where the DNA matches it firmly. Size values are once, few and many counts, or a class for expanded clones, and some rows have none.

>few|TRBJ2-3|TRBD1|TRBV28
CASSIPRDRGQHTQYF
TGTGCCAGCAGTATCCCCCGGGACAGGGGGCAACATACGCAGTATTTT
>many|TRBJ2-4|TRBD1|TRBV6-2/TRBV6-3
CASKEGGVDIQYF
TGTGCCAGCAAGGAAGGGGGCGTTGACATTCAGTACTTC
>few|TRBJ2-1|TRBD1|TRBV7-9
CASSLRQGVVNEQFF
TGTGCCAGCAGCTTAAGACAGGGGGTTGTAAATGAGCAGTTCTTC
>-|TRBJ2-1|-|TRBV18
CASSPPTVYNEQFF
TGTGCCAGCTCACCGCCGACAGTCTACAATGAGCAGTTCTTC
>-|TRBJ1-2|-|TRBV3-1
CASSQDNRARYGYTF
TGTGCCAGCAGCCAAGATAACAGGGCGAGATATGGCTACACCTTC
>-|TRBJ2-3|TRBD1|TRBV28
CASSRWTGGDTQYF
TGTGCCAGCAGTCGTTGGACAGGGGGAGATACGCAGTATTTT
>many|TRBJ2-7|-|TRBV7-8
CASSFGESYEQYF
TGTGCCAGCAGCTTCGGCGAGTCCTACGAGCAGTACTTC
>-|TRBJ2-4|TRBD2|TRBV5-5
CASSGPLAGGNIQYF
TGTGCCAGCAGCGGCCCTTTAGCGGGGGGTAACATTCAGTACTTC
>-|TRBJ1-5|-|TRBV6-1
CASSEADHTGLSQPQHF
TGTGCCAGCAGTGAAGCGGACCATACAGGGCTGAGCCAGCCCCAGCATTTT
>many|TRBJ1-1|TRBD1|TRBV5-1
CASSSGQGSTEAFF
TGCGCCAGCAGCTCAGGACAGGGGAGCACTGAAGCTTTCTTT
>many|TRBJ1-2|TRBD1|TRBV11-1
CASSYRTGDFVDGYTF
TGTGCCAGCAGCTACCGGACAGGGGATTTCGTGGATGGCTACACCTTC
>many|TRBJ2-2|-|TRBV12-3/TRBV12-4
CASRLGQAGTGELFF
TGTGCCAGCCGGTTGGGGCAGGCGGGCACCGGGGAGCTGTTTTTT
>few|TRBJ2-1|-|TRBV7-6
CASSLQSWARTNEQFF
TGTGCCAGCAGCTTACAGTCGTGGGCCCGGACGAATGAGCAGTTCTTC
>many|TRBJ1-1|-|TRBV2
CASSDFESTEAFF
TGTGCCAGCAGTGATTTTGAGAGCACTGAAGCTTTCTTT
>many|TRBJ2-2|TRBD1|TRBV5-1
CASSLEGGNTGELFF
TGCGCCAGCAGCTTGGAAGGGGGCAACACCGGGGAGCTGTTTTTT
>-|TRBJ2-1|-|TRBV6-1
CASTDRSSYNEQFF
TGTGCCAGCACCGACCGAAGCTCCTACAATGAGCAGTTCTTC
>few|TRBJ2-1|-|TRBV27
CASSNPAATYNEQFF
TGTGCCAGCAGTAACCCGGCAGCCACCTACAATGAGCAGTTCTTC
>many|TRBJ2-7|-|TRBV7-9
CASSPEPLSSSYEQYF
TGTGCCAGCAGCCCCGAACCGTTGTCTTCCTCCTACGAGCAGTACTTC
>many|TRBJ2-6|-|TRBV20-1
CSARGRPREPSGANVLTF
TGCAGTGCTAGGGGCCGTCCCCGGGAGCCCTCTGGGGCCAACGTCCTGACTTTC
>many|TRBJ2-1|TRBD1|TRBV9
CASSVGTGVGYEQFF
TGTGCCAGCAGCGTGGGGACAGGGGTTGGCTATGAGCAGTTCTTC
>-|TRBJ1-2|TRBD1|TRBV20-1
CSASPWDRGNYGYTF
TGCAGTGCTAGTCCCTGGGACAGGGGGAACTATGGCTACACCTTC
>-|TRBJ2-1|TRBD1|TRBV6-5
CASSYSDRGRGNEQFF
TGTGCCAGCAGTTACTCAGACAGGGGGCGGGGCAATGAGCAGTTCTTC
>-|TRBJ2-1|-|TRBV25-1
CASSEPGAGKYNEQFF
TGTGCCAGCAGTGAGCCGGGGGCAGGGAAGTACAATGAGCAGTTCTTC
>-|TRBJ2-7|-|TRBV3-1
CASSQPLGAKRSEQYF
TGTGCCAGCAGCCAACCACTAGGTGCCAAGCGCTCCGAGCAGTACTTC
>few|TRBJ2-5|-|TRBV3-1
CASSPLALHRGETQYF
TGTGCCAGCAGCCCCCTGGCCCTACATCGTGGAGAGACCCAGTACTTC
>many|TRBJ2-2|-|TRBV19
CASSIAGKTGELFF
TGTGCCAGTAGTATAGCCGGGAAGACCGGGGAGCTGTTTTTT
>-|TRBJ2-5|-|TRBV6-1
CASSEAWKGQTQYF
TGTGCCAGCAGTGAAGCCTGGAAAGGGCAGACCCAGTACTTC
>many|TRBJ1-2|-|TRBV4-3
CASSQHHFSETTYGYTF
TGCGCCAGCAGCCAACATCATTTCTCCGAAACAACTTATGGCTACACCTTC
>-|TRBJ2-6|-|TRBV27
CASSSRTGASGANVLTF
TGTGCCAGCAGTTCGCGGACGGGTGCCTCTGGGGCCAACGTCCTGACTTTC
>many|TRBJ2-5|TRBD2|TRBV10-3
CATSGAGGGSAETQYF
TGTGCCACAAGCGGAGCGGGGGGGGGATCGGCAGAGACCCAGTACTTC
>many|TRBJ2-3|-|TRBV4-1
CASSQVVRGTDTQYF
TGCGCCAGCAGCCAAGTCGTTAGGGGCACAGATACGCAGTATTTT
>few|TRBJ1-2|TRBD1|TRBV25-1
CASSERRTGGTYGYTF
TGTGCCAGCAGTGAACGACGGACAGGGGGAACGTATGGCTACACCTTC
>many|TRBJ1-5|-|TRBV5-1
CASSYPNSNQPQHF
TGCGCCAGCAGCTACCCGAATAGCAATCAGCCCCAGCATTTT
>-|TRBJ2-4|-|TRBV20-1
CSARDRELAKNIQYF
TGCAGTGCTAGAGATCGTGAGCTAGCCAAAAACATTCAGTACTTC
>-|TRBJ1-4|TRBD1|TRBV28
CASRERTGMGPNEKLFF
TGTGCCAGCAGGGAAAGGACAGGGATGGGCCCAAATGAAAAACTGTTTTTT
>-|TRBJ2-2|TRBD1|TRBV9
CASSRTTGVLTGELFF
TGTGCCAGCAGCCGGACCACAGGGGTCTTAACCGGGGAGCTGTTTTTT
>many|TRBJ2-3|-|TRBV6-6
CASSSNATQYF
TGTGCCAGCAGTTCTAACGCCACGCAGTATTTT
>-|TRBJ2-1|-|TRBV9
CASSVVPAGDNEQFF
TGTGCCAGCAGCGTAGTTCCCGCTGGGGACAATGAGCAGTTCTTC
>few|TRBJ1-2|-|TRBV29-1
CSANQGRRSVYTF
TGCAGCGCTAACCAGGGACGCCGCTCGGTCTACACCTTC
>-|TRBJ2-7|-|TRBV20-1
CSASDSSRQSNSYEQYF
TGCAGTGCCAGTGATTCCTCGAGACAGTCAAACTCCTACGAGCAGTACTTC
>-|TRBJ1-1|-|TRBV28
CATLGTANTEAFF
TGTGCCACCTTAGGGACTGCGAACACTGAAGCTTTCTTT
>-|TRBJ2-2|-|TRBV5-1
CASSLFGPNTGELFF
TGCGCCAGCAGCTTGTTCGGGCCGAACACCGGGGAGCTGTTTTTT
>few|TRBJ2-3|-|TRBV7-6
CASSPLTAAIRADTQYF
TGTGCCAGCAGCCCCCTAACAGCGGCTATAAGGGCAGATACGCAGTATTTT
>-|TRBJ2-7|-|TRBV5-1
CASSFTGTPPPREQYF
TGCGCCAGCAGCTTCACCGGGACGCCCCCCCCCCGCGAGCAGTACTTC
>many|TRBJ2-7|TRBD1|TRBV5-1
CASRPDRDTYEQYF
TGCGCCAGTCGTCCGGACAGGGACACCTACGAGCAGTACTTC
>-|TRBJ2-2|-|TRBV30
CAWRGRTNTGELFF
TGTGCCTGGAGAGGGAGGACGAACACCGGGGAGCTGTTTTTT
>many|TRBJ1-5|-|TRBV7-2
CASSLVPSPQPQHF
TGTGCCAGCAGCTTAGTTCCCTCGCCTCAGCCCCAGCATTTT
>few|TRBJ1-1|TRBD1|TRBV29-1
CSVGLSGGTNTEAFF
TGCAGCGTTGGATTATCAGGGGGGACGAACACTGAAGCTTTCTTT
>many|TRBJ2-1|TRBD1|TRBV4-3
CASSQGVRGRGEQFF
TGCGCCAGCAGCCAAGGAGTCAGGGGGCGCGGTGAGCAGTTCTTC
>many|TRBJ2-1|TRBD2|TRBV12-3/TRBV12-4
CASSLGLGGEQFF
TGTGCCAGCAGTCTGGGACTAGGAGGTGAGCAGTTCTTC
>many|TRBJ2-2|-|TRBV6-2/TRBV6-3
CASRRGTGELFF
TGTGCCAGCAGGAGAGGCACCGGGGAGCTGTTTTTT